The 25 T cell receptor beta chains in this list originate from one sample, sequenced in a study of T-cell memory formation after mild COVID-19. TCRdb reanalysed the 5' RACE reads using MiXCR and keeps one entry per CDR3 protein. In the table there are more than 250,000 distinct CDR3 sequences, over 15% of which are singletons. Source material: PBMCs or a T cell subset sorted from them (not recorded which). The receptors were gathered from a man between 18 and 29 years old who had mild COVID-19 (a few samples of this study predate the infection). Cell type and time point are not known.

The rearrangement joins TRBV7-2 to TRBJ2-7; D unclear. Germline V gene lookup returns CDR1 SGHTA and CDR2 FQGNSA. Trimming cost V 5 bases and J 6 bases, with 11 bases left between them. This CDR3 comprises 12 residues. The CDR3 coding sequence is TGTGCCAGCAGCGAAACAGCGACCGAGCAGTACTTC. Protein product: CASSETATEQYF.

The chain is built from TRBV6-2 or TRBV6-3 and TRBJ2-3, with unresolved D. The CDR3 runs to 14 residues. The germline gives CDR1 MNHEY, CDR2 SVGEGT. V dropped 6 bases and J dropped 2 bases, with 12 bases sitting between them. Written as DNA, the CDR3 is TGTGCCAGCAGACCCAGTGAAGTCACAGATACGCAGTATTTT. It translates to CASRPSEVTDTQYF.

The CDR3 protein is CASSPETGRQETQYF. In DNA, the CDR3 is TGCGCCAGCAGCCCTGAGACAGGGCGGCAAGAGACCCAGTACTTC. This chain links TRBV5-1 with TRBJ2-5, with 7 nucleotides matching TRBD1. Losses at the gene ends were 4 bases for V and 2 bases for J; bases not matched to a gene: 8. The germline gives CDR1 SGHRS, CDR2 YFSETQ. This CDR3 spans 15 amino acids.

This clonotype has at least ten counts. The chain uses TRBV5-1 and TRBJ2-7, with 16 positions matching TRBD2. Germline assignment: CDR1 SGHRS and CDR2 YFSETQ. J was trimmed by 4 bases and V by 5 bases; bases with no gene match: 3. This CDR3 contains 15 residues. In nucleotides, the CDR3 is TGCGCCAGCAGGGGACTAGCGGGGGGGAGTTACGAGCAGTACTTC. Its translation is CASRGLAGGSYEQYF.

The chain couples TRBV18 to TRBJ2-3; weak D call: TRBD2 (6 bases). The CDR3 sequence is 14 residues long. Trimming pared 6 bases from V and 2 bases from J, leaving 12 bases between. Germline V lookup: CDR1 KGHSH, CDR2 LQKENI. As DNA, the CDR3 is TGTGCCAGCTCCCCAACGGGGGTCACAGATACGCAGTATTTT. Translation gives CASSPTGVTDTQYF.

The CDR3 loop reads CASSRASPEQYF. The DNA of the CDR3 is TGTGCCAGCTCCCGAGCGAGTCCCGAGCAGTACTTC. J is TRBJ2-7 and V is TRBV18; D remains ambiguous. This CDR3 comprises 12 residues. V lost 6 bases, J lost 6 bases, and 12 bases lay in between. CDR1 and CDR2 from the germline V gene are KGHSH and LQKENI.

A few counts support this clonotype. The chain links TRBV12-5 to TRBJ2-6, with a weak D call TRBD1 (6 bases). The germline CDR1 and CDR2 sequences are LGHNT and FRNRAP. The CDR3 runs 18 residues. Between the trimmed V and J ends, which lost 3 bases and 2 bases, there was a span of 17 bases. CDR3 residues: CASGFLLTGNPGANVLTF. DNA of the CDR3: TGTGCTAGTGGTTTCCTACTTACAGGGAACCCTGGGGCCAACGTCCTGACTTTC.

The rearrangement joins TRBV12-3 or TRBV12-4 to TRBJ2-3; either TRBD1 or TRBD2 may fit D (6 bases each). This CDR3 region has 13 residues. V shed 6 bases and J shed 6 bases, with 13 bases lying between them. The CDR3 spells CASSRGGQDTQYF. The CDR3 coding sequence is TGTGCCAGCAGCAGGGGAGGCCAGGATACGCAGTATTTT.

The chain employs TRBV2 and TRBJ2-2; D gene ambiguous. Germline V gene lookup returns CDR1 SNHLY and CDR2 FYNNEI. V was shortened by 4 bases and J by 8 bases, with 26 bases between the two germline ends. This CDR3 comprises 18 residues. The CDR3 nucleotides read TGTGCCAGCAGTGGTCCCCTTTGGGCGGCCCGAGTGGATGGGGAGCTGTTTTTT. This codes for CASSGPLWAARVDGELFF. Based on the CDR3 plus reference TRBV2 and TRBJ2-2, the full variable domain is EPEVTQTPSHQVTQMGQEVILRCVPISNHLYFYWYRQILGQKVEFLVSFYNNEISEKSEIFDDQFSVERPDGSNFTLKIRSTKLEDSAMYFCASSGPLWAARVDGELFFGEGSRLTVL.

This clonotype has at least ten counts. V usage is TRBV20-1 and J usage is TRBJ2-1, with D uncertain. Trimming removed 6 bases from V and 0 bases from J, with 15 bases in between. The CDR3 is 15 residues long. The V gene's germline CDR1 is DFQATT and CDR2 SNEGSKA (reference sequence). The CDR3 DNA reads TGCAGTGCCGGAAACCAAATGAGCTCCTACAATGAGCAGTTCTTC. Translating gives CSAGNQMSSYNEQFF.

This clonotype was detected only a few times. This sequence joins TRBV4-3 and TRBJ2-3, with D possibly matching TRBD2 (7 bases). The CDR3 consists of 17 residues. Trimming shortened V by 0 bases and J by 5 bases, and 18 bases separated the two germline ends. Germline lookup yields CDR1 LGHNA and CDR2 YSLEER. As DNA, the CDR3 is TGCGCCAGCAGCCAAGATGGTCGCGGGGGCGCGGGAGATACGCAGTATTTT. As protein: CASSQDGRGGAGDTQYF.

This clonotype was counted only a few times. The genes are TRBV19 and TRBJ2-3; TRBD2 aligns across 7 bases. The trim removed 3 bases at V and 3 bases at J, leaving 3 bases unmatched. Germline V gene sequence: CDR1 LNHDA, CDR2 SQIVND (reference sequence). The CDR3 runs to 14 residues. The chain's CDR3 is CASSIPAGTDTQYF. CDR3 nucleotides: TGTGCCAGTAGTATCCCAGCGGGGACAGATACGCAGTATTTT.

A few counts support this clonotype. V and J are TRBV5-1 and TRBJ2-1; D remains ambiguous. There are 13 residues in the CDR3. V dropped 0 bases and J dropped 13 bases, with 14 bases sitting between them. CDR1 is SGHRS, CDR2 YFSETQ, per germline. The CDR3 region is CASSLGEWGRQFF. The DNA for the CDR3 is TGCGCCAGCAGCTTGGGAGAGTGGGGTAGACAGTTCTTC.

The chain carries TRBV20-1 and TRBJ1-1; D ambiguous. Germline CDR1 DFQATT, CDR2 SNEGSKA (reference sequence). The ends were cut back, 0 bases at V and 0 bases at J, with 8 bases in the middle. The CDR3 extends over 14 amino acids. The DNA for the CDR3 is TGCAGTGCTAGAGAAAGGCGGGTGAACACTGAAGCTTTCTTT. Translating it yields CSARERRVNTEAFF.

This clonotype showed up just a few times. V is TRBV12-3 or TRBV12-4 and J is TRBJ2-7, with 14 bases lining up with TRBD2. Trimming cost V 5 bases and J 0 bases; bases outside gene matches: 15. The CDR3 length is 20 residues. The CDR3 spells CASSSVRRGLAGGRSYEQYF. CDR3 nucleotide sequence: TGTGCCAGCAGTAGCGTCCGTCGCGGACTAGCGGGGGGCCGCTCCTACGAGCAGTACTTC.

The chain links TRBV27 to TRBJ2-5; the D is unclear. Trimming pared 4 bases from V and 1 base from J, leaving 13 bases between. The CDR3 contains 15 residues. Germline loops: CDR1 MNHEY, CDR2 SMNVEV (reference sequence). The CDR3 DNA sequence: TGTGCCAGCAGTTACGATTGGCCAACCCAAGAGACCCAGTACTTC. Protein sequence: CASSYDWPTQETQYF.

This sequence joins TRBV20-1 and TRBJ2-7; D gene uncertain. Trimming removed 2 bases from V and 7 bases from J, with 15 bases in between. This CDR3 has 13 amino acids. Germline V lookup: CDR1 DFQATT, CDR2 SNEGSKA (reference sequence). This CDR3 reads CSARRSADGEQYV. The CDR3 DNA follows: TGCAGTGCTAGAAGGTCAGCCGATGGGGAGCAGTACGTC.

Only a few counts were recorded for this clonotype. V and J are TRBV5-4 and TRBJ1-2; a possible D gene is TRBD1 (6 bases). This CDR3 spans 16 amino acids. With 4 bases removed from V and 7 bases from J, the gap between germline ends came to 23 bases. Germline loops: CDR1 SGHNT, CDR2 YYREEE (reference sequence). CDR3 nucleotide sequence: TGTGCCAGCAGCCCTAAACAGGGATTCCTAGATTCTGGCTACACCTTC. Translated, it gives CASSPKQGFLDSGYTF.

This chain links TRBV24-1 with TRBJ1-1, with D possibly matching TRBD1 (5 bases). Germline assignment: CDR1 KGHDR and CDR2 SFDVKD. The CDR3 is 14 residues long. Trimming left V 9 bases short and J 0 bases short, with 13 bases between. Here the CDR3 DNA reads TGTGCCACCTGGGGACTCAGGGTGAACACTGAAGCTTTCTTT. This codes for CATWGLRVNTEAFF.

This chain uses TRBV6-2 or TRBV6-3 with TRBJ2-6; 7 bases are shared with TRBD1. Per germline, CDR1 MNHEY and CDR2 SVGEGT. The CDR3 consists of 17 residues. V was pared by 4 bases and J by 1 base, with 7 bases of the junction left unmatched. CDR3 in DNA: TGTGCCAGCAGTTGGACAGGACCTTCATCTGGGGCCAACGTCCTGACTTTC. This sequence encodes CASSWTGPSSGANVLTF.

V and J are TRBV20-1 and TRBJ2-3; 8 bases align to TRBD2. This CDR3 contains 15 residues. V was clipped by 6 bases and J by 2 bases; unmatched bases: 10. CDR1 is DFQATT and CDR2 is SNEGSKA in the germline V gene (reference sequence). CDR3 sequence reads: CSAISGSGDTDTQYF. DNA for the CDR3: TGCAGTGCGATTAGCGGTAGCGGGGACACAGATACGCAGTATTTT.

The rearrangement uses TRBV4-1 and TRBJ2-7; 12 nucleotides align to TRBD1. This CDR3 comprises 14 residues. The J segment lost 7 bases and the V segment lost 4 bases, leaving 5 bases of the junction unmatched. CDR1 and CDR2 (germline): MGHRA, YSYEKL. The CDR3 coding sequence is TGCGCCAGCAGCCCGGGACAGGGGGCGCGAGAGCAGTACGTC. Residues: CASSPGQGAREQYV.

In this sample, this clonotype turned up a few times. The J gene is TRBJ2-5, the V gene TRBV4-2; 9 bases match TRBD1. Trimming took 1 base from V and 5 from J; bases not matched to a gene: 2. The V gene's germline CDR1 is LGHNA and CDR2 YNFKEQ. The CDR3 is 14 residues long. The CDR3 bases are TGTGCCAGCAGCCAAGGACAGGGGGGCGAGACCCAGTACTTC. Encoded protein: CASSQGQGGETQYF.

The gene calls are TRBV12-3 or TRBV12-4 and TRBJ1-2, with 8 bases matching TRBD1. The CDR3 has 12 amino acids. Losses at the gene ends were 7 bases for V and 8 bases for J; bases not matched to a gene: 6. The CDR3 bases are TGTGCCAGCACCATGGACAGGGAGGGCTACACCTTC. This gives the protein CASTMDREGYTF.

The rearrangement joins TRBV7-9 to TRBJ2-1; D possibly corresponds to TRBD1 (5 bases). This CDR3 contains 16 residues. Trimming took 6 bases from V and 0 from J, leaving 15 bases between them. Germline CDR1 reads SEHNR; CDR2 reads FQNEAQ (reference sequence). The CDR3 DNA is TGTGCCAGCAGTCAAGTCAGGGCCAGCTCCTACAATGAGCAGTTCTTC. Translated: CASSQVRASSYNEQFF.